Listed here are 22 T cell receptor beta chains from one sample, sequenced in a study of cytomegalovirus exposure and HLA in healthy donors (dated by TCRdb to about 2017). The library was produced with the immunoSEQ multiplex PCR assay. For the multiplex PCR, a mixture combining 60 forward primers for TCR Vbeta segments and 13 reverse primers for TCR Jbeta segments was used. What TCRdb holds here is the immuneACCESS table cut down to in-frame rearrangements. Part of the clones is not present; checked against another copy, under half of the missing clones reflect an unresolved V gene, and the others are unexplained. The sample table records around 230,000 clones; around four fifths of these occur just once. In total, the top ten clones hold around 0.44% of the sample. Input material: PBMCs. The receptors stem from a boy aged 5-17 years in good health and CMV-seronegative.

The chain employs TRBV30 and TRBJ1-2, with 9 bases aligning to TRBD1. The CDR3 runs to 14 residues. Trimming at V came to 2 bases and at J to 4 bases, leaving 5 bases not matched to a gene. Germline V gene data show CDR1 as GTSNPN and CDR2 as SVGIG (reference sequence). CDR3 in DNA: TGTGCCTGGAGTAAGGGACAGGGAGGCTATGGCTACACCTTC. As protein: CAWSKGQGGYGYTF.

V and J are TRBV27 and TRBJ2-7; TRBD2 agrees at 12 bases. The germline CDR1 and CDR2 sequences are MNHEY and SMNVEV (reference sequence). V was clipped by 5 bases and J by 5 bases; unmatched bases: 13. This CDR3 has 17 amino acids. CDR3 in amino acids: CASSPPPGLAGFHEQYF. CDR3 DNA sequence: TGTGCCAGCAGTCCCCCACCTGGACTAGCGGGATTCCACGAGCAGTACTTC.

This clone was counted only a few times. The chain employs TRBV6-1 and TRBJ2-1; TRBD2 agrees at 8 bases. With V trimmed by 6 bases and J by 9 bases, 4 bases remained unmatched. Per germline, CDR1 MNHNS and CDR2 SASEGT. CDR3 length: 12 amino acids. The chain's CDR3 is CASSQAGGEQFF. The CDR3 nucleotides read TGTGCCAGCAGCCAGGCGGGAGGTGAGCAGTTCTTC.

This chain uses TRBV11-3 with TRBJ1-2, with TRBD1 identical over 8 bases. There are 15 residues in the CDR3. V gave up 5 bases and J gave up 7 bases; unmatched junction bases: 12. Germline CDR1 SGHNT, CDR2 YENEEA. The CDR3 DNA is TGTGCCAGCAGCGAGACGTGGACAGGGTCGGGTGGCTACACCTTC. As protein: CASSETWTGSGGYTF.

The chain combines TRBV20-1 with TRBJ2-1; the D is unclear. Trimming left V 1 base short and J 4 bases short, with 2 bases between. This CDR3 spans 11 amino acids. Germline V CDR1 and CDR2: DFQATT, SNEGSKA (reference sequence). CDR3 DNA: TGCAGTGCTAGAGCTTACAATGAGCAGTTCTTC. Translating gives CSARAYNEQFF.

The chain carries TRBV7-2 and TRBJ1-4; D is perhaps TRBD1 (5 bases). V lost 2 bases to trimming and J lost 8 bases, with 12 bases between them. The CDR3 covers 14 residues. CDR1 is SGHTA and CDR2 is FQGNSA in the germline V gene. CDR3 coding DNA: TGTGCCAGCAGCTTAACAGGTTTTGGAGAAAAACTGTTTTTT. This translates into CASSLTGFGEKLFF.

The gene calls are TRBV11-2 and TRBJ2-1; D may be TRBD2 (6 bases). Trimming removed 1 base at V and 8 bases at J, with 12 bases between. Germline loops: CDR1 SGHAT, CDR2 FQNNGV. There are 14 residues in the CDR3. CDR3 residues: CASSLGVRGYEQFF. CDR3 bases: TGTGCCAGCAGCTTAGGTGTTCGGGGGTATGAGCAGTTCTTC.

The V gene is TRBV10-3, the J gene TRBJ2-7; the D gene is possibly TRBD1 (5 bases). V was trimmed by 6 bases and J by 3 bases, leaving 12 bases between them. Germline loops: CDR1 ENHRY, CDR2 SYGVKD. The CDR3 is 13 residues long. The CDR3 loop is CAISIGQVYEQYF. The CDR3 DNA sequence: TGTGCCATCAGCATCGGACAAGTCTACGAGCAGTACTTC.

The gene calls are TRBV5-1 and TRBJ2-4; 10 bases agree with TRBD1. Trimming cost V 4 bases and J 9 bases; bases outside gene matches: 7. Per germline, CDR1 SGHRS and CDR2 YFSETQ. The CDR3 extends over 14 amino acids. CDR3 DNA: TGCGCCAGCAGCGGGGGACAGGGGTGGAGCATTCAGTACTTC. Translating gives CASSGGQGWSIQYF.

J is TRBJ2-4 and V is TRBV2; weak D call: TRBD2 (5 bases). With 6 bases removed from V and 0 bases from J, the gap between germline ends came to 12 bases. This CDR3 spans 15 amino acids. From germline, CDR1 is SNHLY and CDR2 FYNNEI. Here the CDR3 DNA reads TGTGCCAGCAGGCGGGCCATCGTAGCCAAAAACATTCAGTACTTC. The encoded protein is CASRRAIVAKNIQYF. Full variable domain (rest looked up from reference TRBV2 and TRBJ2-4): EPEVTQTPSHQVTQMGQEVILRCVPISNHLYFYWYRQILGQKVEFLVSFYNNEISEKSEIFDDQFSVERPDGSNFTLKIRSTKLEDSAMYFCASRRAIVAKNIQYFGAGTRLSVL.

The chain uses TRBV14 and TRBJ1-1, with D uncertain. The CDR3 is made up of 13 amino acids. V was clipped by 1 base and J by 1 base, with 4 bases between them. CDR1 and CDR2 (germline): SGHDN, FVKESK. The CDR3 sequence is CASSQGQNTEAFF. In nucleotides, the CDR3 is TGTGCCAGCAGCCAAGGACAGAACACTGAAGCTTTCTTT.

The chain uses TRBV5-1 and TRBJ1-2; D remains ambiguous. V lost 0 bases, J lost 0 bases, and 6 bases lay in between. Germline V gene sequence: CDR1 SGHRS, CDR2 YFSETQ. CDR3 size: 14 residues. CDR3 DNA: TGCGCCAGCAGCTTGGATGGGCCTAACTATGGCTACACCTTC. The encoded protein is CASSLDGPNYGYTF. Full variable domain (rest looked up from reference TRBV5-1 and TRBJ1-2): KAGVTQTPRYLIKTRGQQVTLSCSPISGHRSVSWYQQTPGQGLQFLFEYFSETQRNKGNFPGRFSGRQFSNSRSEMNVSTLELGDSALYLCASSLDGPNYGYTFGSGTRLTVV.

V and J are TRBV9 and TRBJ2-7, with 11 bases fitting TRBD2. Unmatched junction bases numbered 4, after V lost 0 bases and J lost 5 bases. This CDR3 spans 15 amino acids. Germline CDR1 is SGDLS and CDR2 is YYNGEE. The chain's CDR3 is CASSVELAGAHEQYF. Here the CDR3 DNA reads TGTGCCAGCAGCGTAGAACTAGCGGGAGCCCACGAGCAGTACTTC.

The chain carries TRBV5-4 and TRBJ2-2; the D gene is possibly TRBD2 (6 bases). This CDR3 has 14 residues. CDR1 and CDR2 from the germline V gene are SGHNT and YYREEE (reference sequence). V gave up 4 bases and J gave up 3 bases, with 10 bases separating them. The DNA of the CDR3 is TGTGCCAGCAGCGGAGGGGCAGACACCGGGGAGCTGTTTTTT. It encodes CASSGGADTGELFF.

There are a few counts of this clone. The same CDR3 can be traced to other DNA sequences in this sample. The V and J genes are TRBV6-6 and TRBJ2-3, with D tentatively TRBD1 (6 bases). The CDR3 loop spans 15 amino acids. With 0 bases removed from V and 1 base from J, the gap between germline ends came to 8 bases. Germline-derived CDR1 and CDR2 are MNHNY and SVGAGI (reference sequence). As DNA, the CDR3 is TGTGCCAGCAGTTACTCCGCAGGGGGCACAGATACGCAGTATTTT. Protein product: CASSYSAGGTDTQYF.

The chain employs TRBV19 and TRBJ1-3; 7 nucleotides agree with TRBD1. Germline V gene sequence: CDR1 LNHDA, CDR2 SQIVND (reference sequence). The trim removed 9 bases at V and 2 bases at J, leaving 13 bases unmatched. This CDR3 comprises 16 residues. The CDR3 reads CASRLQGPGTGNTIYF. DNA of the CDR3: TGTGCCAGCCGATTACAGGGGCCAGGGACTGGAAACACCATATATTTT.

J is TRBJ2-3 and V is TRBV7-2; 7 bases align to TRBD1. J gave up 1 base and V 3 bases, and 4 bases lay outside the gene matches. Per germline, CDR1 SGHTA and CDR2 FQGNSA. This CDR3 spans 15 amino acids. DNA of the CDR3: TGTGCCAGCAGCTTTCACGGACAGGGCACAGATACGCAGTATTTT. Translation gives CASSFHGQGTDTQYF.

CDR3 loop: CASSLWREGGIVYEQYF. Written as DNA, the CDR3 is TGTGCCAGCAGCTTGTGGCGGGAGGGCGGGATTGTCTACGAGCAGTACTTC. The chain carries TRBV13 and TRBJ2-7; 9 bases are shared with TRBD2. CDR3 length: 17 residues. The ends lost 3 bases at V and 3 bases at J; junction bases unmatched: 12. CDR1 PRHDT and CDR2 FYEKMQ come from the germline V gene (reference sequence).

The chain carries TRBV10-3 and TRBJ1-2; TRBD1 aligns across 11 bases. CDR1 is ENHRY, CDR2 SYGVKD, per germline. This CDR3 spans 14 amino acids. Trimming at V came to 7 bases and at J to 7 bases, leaving 8 bases not matched to a gene. CDR3 loop: CAINPGQGAGGYTF. CDR3 in DNA: TGTGCCATCAATCCCGGACAGGGGGCAGGTGGCTACACCTTC.

The V gene is TRBV6-5, the J gene TRBJ2-1, with D possibly being TRBD2 (5 bases). Germline-derived CDR1 and CDR2 are MNHEY and SVGAGI. The V end was cut by 5 bases, the J end by 6 bases, with 17 bases between. The CDR3 has 15 amino acids. CDR3 region: CASSGTRLIGNEQFF. The CDR3 bases are TGTGCCAGCAGTGGCACTAGGTTGATTGGCAATGAGCAGTTCTTC.

This clone is a singleton in its sample. The V and J genes are TRBV28 and TRBJ2-4; tentative D call: TRBD2 (5 bases). V was cut by 7 bases and J by 6 bases, with 19 bases left in between. The V gene's germline CDR1 is MDHEN and CDR2 SYDVKM. This CDR3 contains 15 residues. CDR3 nucleotide sequence: TGTGCCAGCACCCAGGTGGGAGTCGACGGAAACATTCAGTACTTC. Protein product: CASTQVGVDGNIQYF.

The rearrangement uses TRBV4-2 and TRBJ1-1; D ambiguous. The CDR3 length is 13 residues. V was cut by 3 bases and J by 7 bases, with 12 bases left in between. The germline V gene has CDR1 LGHNA and CDR2 YNFKEQ. In DNA form, the CDR3 reads TGTGCCAGCAGCCACGGCGGTACGCGTGAAGCTTTCTTT. As protein: CASSHGGTREAFF.